The T cell receptor beta chain under discussion was sequenced for a study of shared clonotypes between healthy human individuals. Method: immunoSEQ multiplex PCR; TCRdb's copy keeps in-frame clones and lacks some. The sample contains about 450,000 clones, roughly three quarters of which appear only once. The ends lost 7 bases at V and 10 bases at J; junction bases unmatched: 17. CDR3 length: 16 amino acids. Germline V lookup: CDR1 SQVTM, CDR2 ANQGSEA. The V and J genes are TRBV29-1 and TRBJ2-1; 12 bases are shared with TRBD2. This receptor was obtained from a woman in her forties in good health. Some clones in this sample may be carry-over from other donors' samples. Material: PBMCs. As DNA, the CDR3 is TGCAGCGGGGAGGACACTAGCGGGAGGCGAGTGGGGGAGCAGTTCTTC. Its translation: CSGEDTSGRRVGEQFF.